The sequence of this T cell receptor beta chain was determined in a study of blood T cell repertoires in COVID-19. In the study overall: Samples representing acute and convalescent COVID-19 were sourced from the United States, Italy and Spain. T cells, B-cell-depleted T cells, or PBMCs provided the cDNA or gDNA that served as material.

The germline V gene encodes CDR1 GTSNPN and CDR2 SVGIG (reference sequence). This CDR3 region has 14 residues. V lost 3 bases and J lost 8; bases outside the gene matches: 9. Source study methods: Estimates of nucleated cell counts were drawn from the amplification of reference gene primers. Sequencing used immunoSEQ multiplex PCR; TCRdb keeps in-frame clones, though not all of them. That table furnishes V, J and clone size, whereas the DNA furnished D and trimming. The table shows 100,000 to 150,000 clones, with 86% occurring only once. This chain links TRBV30 with TRBJ1-4, with TRBD1 matching 7 bases. The specimen sequenced was peripheral blood. The sequence was obtained from a middle-aged man with acute or convalescent COVID-19. The CDR3 is CAWSRQGMNEKLFF. The CDR3 nucleotides read TGTGCCTGGAGCCGACAGGGCATGAACGAAAAACTGTTTTTT.